This T cell receptor (beta chain) was captured in a study of early T cells in non-severe SARS-CoV-2 infection. Looking at the study overall: Whole-blood bulk RNA, unsorted, was sequenced, and chains were unpaired.

Per the germline V gene, CDR1 is ENHRY and CDR2 is SYGVKD. This CDR3 contains 14 residues. V lost 6 bases to trimming and J lost 0 bases, with 10 bases between them. Each single cDNA molecule received a unique molecular identifier. TCRdb re-analysed the 5' RACE reads in MiXCR, keeping a single row per CDR3 protein. The table has about 61,000 distinct CDR3 sequences, 12% seen once. Details on this clonotype: What it binds is not known.

Overall study findings and caveats: There was a bias toward anti-spike CD8 responses in VDJdb matching, which missed private and CD4 specificities.

This receptor was obtained from an adult who was a healthcare worker with PCR-confirmed SARS-CoV-2 infection or an uninfected control (not recorded which). The donor label of this sample is uncertain. V usage is TRBV10-3 and J usage is TRBJ2-3; D might be TRBD1 (6 bases). Sequenced here: whole blood, sampled at baseline. CDR3 in DNA: TGTGCCATCAGGGGGACATCTAGCACAGATACGCAGTATTTT. Amino acids: CAIRGTSSTDTQYF.